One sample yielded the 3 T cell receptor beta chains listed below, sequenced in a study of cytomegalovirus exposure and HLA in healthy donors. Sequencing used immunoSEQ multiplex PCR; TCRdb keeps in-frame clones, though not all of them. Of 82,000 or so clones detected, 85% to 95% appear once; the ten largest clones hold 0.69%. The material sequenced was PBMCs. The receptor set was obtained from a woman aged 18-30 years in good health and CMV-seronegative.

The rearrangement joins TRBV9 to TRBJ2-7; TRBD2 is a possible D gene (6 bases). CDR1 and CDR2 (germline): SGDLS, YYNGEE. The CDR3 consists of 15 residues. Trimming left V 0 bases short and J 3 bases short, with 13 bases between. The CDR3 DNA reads TGTGCCAGCAGCGTAGATCCCGGGAGCGGCTACGAGCAGTACTTC. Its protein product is CASSVDPGSGYEQYF.

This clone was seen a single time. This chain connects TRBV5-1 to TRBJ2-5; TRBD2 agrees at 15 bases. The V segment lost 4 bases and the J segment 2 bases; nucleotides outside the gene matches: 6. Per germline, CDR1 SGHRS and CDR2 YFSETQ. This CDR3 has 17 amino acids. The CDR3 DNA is TGCGCCAGCAGCCTAGGACTAGCGGGGGGGCCTCAAGAGACCCAGTACTTC. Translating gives CASSLGLAGGPQETQYF.

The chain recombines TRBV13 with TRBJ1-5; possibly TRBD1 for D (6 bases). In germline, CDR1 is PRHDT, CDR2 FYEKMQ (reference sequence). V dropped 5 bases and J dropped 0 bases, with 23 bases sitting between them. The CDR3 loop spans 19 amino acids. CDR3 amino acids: CASSKGTGLDGYSNQPQHF. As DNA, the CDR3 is TGTGCCAGCAGCAAAGGAACAGGGCTGGACGGTTATAGCAATCAGCCCCAGCATTTT.